Detailed here is one T cell receptor (beta chain). Its antigen is undetermined. Germline V gene data show CDR1 as SNHLY and CDR2 as FYNNEI. V lost 7 bases, J lost 1 base, and 10 bases lay in between. The CDR3 extends over 13 amino acids. The sample belongs to a study of tumor-infiltrating lymphocytes in primary liver carcinoma. Study details: The study reported T1-T3 N0M0 tumors spanning 4.2 to 10 cm. General study points: The study found a significantly higher top-250-clone fraction in tumors than in blood (p = 0.039).

Researchers generated TCR beta cDNA from about 530 ng of total RNA, relying on a constant-region primer. Library construction for TCR beta comprised three nested multiplex PCR rounds performed with slightly modified ARM-PCR. The first two PCR rounds used TRBV1-TRBV30 primers with a Cbeta primer, approximately 10 cycles each. A single record per CDR3 protein comes from TCRdb applying MiXCR to the multiplex PCR reads. The table includes fewer than 200,000 distinct CDR3 sequences, around 81% detected once. The tissue used was unsorted bulk material of about 17-33 mg. RNA and DNA were co-extracted from it with the AllPrep DNA/RNA mini kit. Researchers took samples from five separate regions of each tumor.

The chain couples TRBV2 to TRBJ1-1; D remains ambiguous. Source material: tumor tissue from primary liver carcinoma. This sequence originates from a man between 40 and 49 years old with primary liver carcinoma and hepatitis B virus infection. DNA of the CDR3: TGTGCCAGCATTGAGGTGGAGAACACTGAAGCTTTCTTT. This codes for CASIEVENTEAFF.